The 21 T cell receptor beta chains in this list originate from one sample, sequenced in a study of OX40 agonist ivuxolimab in advanced cancers. Profiled with immunoSEQ multiplex PCR; TCRdb holds only in-frame clones, not every one. The sample includes about 27,000 clones, roughly 90% of them seen just once. The material sequenced was CD4+ or CD8+ T cells sorted from blood, taken in a trial of the OX40 agonist ivuxolimab. The receptors come from an adult with an advanced solid tumor such as melanoma, head and neck, liver or kidney cancer.

The rearrangement joins TRBV19 to TRBJ2-2, with D unclear. The CDR3 spans 13 residues. V was shortened by 5 bases and J by 4 bases, with 8 bases between the two germline ends. Germline CDR1 reads LNHDA; CDR2 reads SQIVND (reference sequence). The CDR3 nucleotides are TGTGCCAGTAGTTCCACAGCCACCGGGGAGCTGTTTTTT. Translating it yields CASSSTATGELFF.

The chain is built from TRBV27 and TRBJ2-3; D is perhaps TRBD1 (5 bases). Germline V lookup: CDR1 MNHEY, CDR2 SMNVEV (reference sequence). The CDR3 is 16 residues long. V gave up 0 bases and J gave up 2 bases, with 12 bases separating them. For the CDR3, the DNA is TGTGCCAGCAGTTTATCTTCAGGGTTGTTCACAGATACGCAGTATTTT. Amino acids: CASSLSSGLFTDTQYF.

The genes are TRBV5-1 and TRBJ2-7, with 9 bases fitting TRBD2. Germline V gene sequence: CDR1 SGHRS, CDR2 YFSETQ. This CDR3 is 14 amino acids long. Trimming took 3 bases from V and 3 from J; bases not matched to a gene: 4. The chain's CDR3 is CASSWGLAGYEQYF. The CDR3, as DNA: TGCGCCAGCAGCTGGGGACTAGCCGGCTACGAGCAGTACTTC. The full variable domain, with the rest looked up from reference TRBV5-1 and TRBJ2-7, is KAGVTQTPRYLIKTRGQQVTLSCSPISGHRSVSWYQQTPGQGLQFLFEYFSETQRNKGNFPGRFSGRQFSNSRSEMNVSTLELGDSALYLCASSWGLAGYEQYFGPGTRLTVT.

The DNA of the CDR3 is TGTGCCAGCAGTTTGGCTAGCGGAGAGACCCAGTACTTC. This gives the protein CASSLASGETQYF. The rearrangement uses TRBV28 and TRBJ2-5; TRBD2 aligns across 7 bases. The germline V gene has CDR1 MDHEN and CDR2 SYDVKM. This CDR3 spans 13 amino acids. The V segment lost 3 bases and the J segment 4 bases; nucleotides outside the gene matches: 2.

This clone was observed once. The chain combines TRBV7-8 with TRBJ2-5; D uncertain. The closer fit of TRBJ2-7 to the DNA end suggests the J call may be wrong. The CDR3 contains 14 residues. CDR1 and CDR2 (germline): SGHVS, FQNEAQ. CDR3 DNA sequence: TGTGCCAGCAGCTTAGAGGCCGGCTTCACCGAGCAGTACTTC. Translation gives CASSLEAGFTEQYF.

The chain couples TRBV6-5 to TRBJ2-2; possible D gene TRBD1, 6 bases. The CDR3 totals 15 residues. V was clipped by 4 bases and J by 4 bases, with 13 bases between them. From germline, CDR1 is MNHEY and CDR2 SVGAGI. The CDR3 coding sequence is TGTGCCAGCAGTTTTGCAGGGGCGGGCACCGGGGAGCTGTTTTTT. Translation gives CASSFAGAGTGELFF.

The V gene is TRBV27, the J gene TRBJ2-7, with no clear D. Trimming shortened V by 3 bases and J by 0 bases, and 9 bases separated the two germline ends. Germline CDR1 and CDR2: MNHEY and SMNVEV (reference sequence). This CDR3 has 14 residues. The CDR3 spells CASSFASFSYEQYF. The CDR3 DNA reads as TGTGCCAGCAGTTTCGCCAGCTTCTCCTACGAGCAGTACTTC.

The chain is built from TRBV7-8 and TRBJ2-1, with 7 bases identical to TRBD2. Germline CDR1 SGHVS, CDR2 FQNEAQ. V shed 2 bases and J 5 bases; nucleotides not matched to a gene: 6. This CDR3 region has 15 residues. CDR3 loop: CASSLFLAENNEQFF. The CDR3 nucleotides are TGTGCCAGCAGCTTATTCCTAGCGGAAAACAATGAGCAGTTCTTC.

This rearrangement joins TRBV11-3 to TRBJ2-1; 14 nucleotides line up with TRBD2. J lost 7 bases, V lost 5 bases, and 4 bases had no gene match. CDR1 and CDR2 (germline): SGHNT, YENEEA. This CDR3 spans 15 amino acids. The CDR3 coding sequence is TGTGCCAGCAGCCGACTAGCGGGAGGGTTGAATGAGCAGTTCTTC. Amino acid sequence: CASSRLAGGLNEQFF.

The V and J genes are TRBV29-1 and TRBJ2-1; D possibly corresponds to TRBD1 (6 bases). Trimming shortened V by 3 bases and J by 5 bases, and 14 bases separated the two germline ends. From germline, CDR1 is SQVTM and CDR2 ANQGSEA. The CDR3 is 14 residues long. CDR3 residues: CSVEGQGLDNEQFF. CDR3 nucleotides: TGCAGCGTTGAGGGGCAGGGGTTGGACAATGAGCAGTTCTTC.

The chain employs TRBV19 and TRBJ1-1; D ambiguous. The CDR3 loop spans 13 amino acids. Germline V CDR1 and CDR2: LNHDA, SQIVND (reference sequence). The ends were cut back, 3 bases at V and 2 bases at J, with 7 bases in the middle. CDR3 bases: TGTGCCAGTAGTATCGGCAGCAACACTGAAGCTTTCTTT. Residues: CASSIGSNTEAFF.

The chain is built from TRBV27 and TRBJ2-6; the D is unclear. The CDR3 has 14 amino acids. The germline CDR1 and CDR2 sequences are MNHEY and SMNVEV (reference sequence). V gave up 4 bases and J gave up 0 bases, with 4 bases separating them. CDR3 sequence: CASSWISGANVLTF. CDR3 nucleotide sequence: TGTGCCAGCAGTTGGATCTCTGGGGCCAACGTCCTGACTTTC.

The V call is TRBV11-2, the J call TRBJ2-2, with 7 positions matching TRBD1. Unmatched junction bases numbered 4, after V lost 5 bases and J lost 1 base. Germline CDR1 and CDR2: SGHAT and FQNNGV. The CDR3 loop spans 15 amino acids. CDR3 coding DNA: TGTGCCAGCAGCCCGTGGACAGGGAACACCGGGGAGCTGTTTTTT. It codes for CASSPWTGNTGELFF.

This sequence joins TRBV2 and TRBJ1-2; 7 bases line up with TRBD1. The CDR3 spans 12 residues. V was clipped by 7 bases and J by 6 bases; unmatched bases: 5. Germline lookup yields CDR1 SNHLY and CDR2 FYNNEI. CDR3 DNA sequence: TGTGCCAGCATAGGGACAGATAATGGCTACACCTTC. Its protein is CASIGTDNGYTF.

The rearrangement uses TRBV4-1 and TRBJ1-4; no clear D. Germline-derived CDR1 and CDR2 are MGHRA and YSYEKL. Trimming removed 4 bases from V and 4 bases from J, with 13 bases in between. CDR3 length: 15 residues. The CDR3 bases are TGCGCCAGCAGCCTGCCTAGGGAACTTAATGAAAAACTGTTTTTT. It is translated as CASSLPRELNEKLFF.

The gene calls are TRBV6-5 and TRBJ2-3; no clear D. Germline V gene sequence: CDR1 MNHEY, CDR2 SVGAGI. Trimming removed 0 bases at V and 6 bases at J, with 13 bases between. The CDR3 is made up of 15 amino acids. In DNA form, the CDR3 reads TGTGCCAGCAGTTACTCGAGCAACGATGGGGATACGCAGTATTTT. Translation gives CASSYSSNDGDTQYF.

The rearrangement joins TRBV7-9 to TRBJ2-1; tentatively, D is TRBD1 or TRBD2 (5 bases each). The CDR3 is 15 amino acids. The germline V gene encodes CDR1 SEHNR and CDR2 FQNEAQ (reference sequence). Trimming removed 5 bases from V and 12 bases from J, with 23 bases in between. CDR3 DNA: TGTGCCAGCAGCCCCGTATGGGTCCCGGGGCTGGGGCAGTTCTTC. Its translation is CASSPVWVPGLGQFF.

The chain combines TRBV7-8 with TRBJ2-4; the match to TRBD2 covers 12 bases. CDR3 size: 20 residues. Germline CDR1 and CDR2: SGHVS and FQNEAQ. Germline trimming cut 5 bases from V and 0 bases from J; bases unmatched to any gene: 14. CDR3 sequence reads: CASSRKGGLAGGLAKNIQYF. The DNA for the CDR3 is TGTGCCAGCAGCCGAAAGGGAGGGCTAGCGGGAGGGTTAGCCAAAAACATTCAGTACTTC.

The genes are TRBV19 and TRBJ1-2, with TRBD1 matching over 9 bases. Germline V lookup: CDR1 LNHDA, CDR2 SQIVND (reference sequence). The CDR3 is 14 residues long. After removal of 7 bases from V and 7 bases from J, the junction contained 10 bases not matched to a gene. CDR3 amino acids: CASTTGTGMRGYTF. The CDR3 DNA reads TGTGCCAGTACGACCGGGACAGGGATGCGTGGCTACACCTTC. The full variable domain, completed using reference TRBV19 and TRBJ1-2, is DGGITQSPKYLFRKEGQNVTLSCEQNLNHDAMYWYRQDPGQGLRLIYYSQIVNDFQKGDIAEGYSVSREKKESFPLTVTSAQKNPTAFYLCASTTGTGMRGYTFGSGTRLTVV.

The CDR3 bases are TGTGCCAGTTCCCTCGAGGGGGTATCAAGTGAAAAACTGTTTTTT. It is translated as CASSLEGVSSEKLFF. The chain links TRBV9 to TRBJ1-4; D may be TRBD1 (6 bases). The CDR3 sequence is 15 residues long. The ends were cut back, 8 bases at V and 7 bases at J, with 21 bases in the middle. Germline V gene sequence: CDR1 SGDLS, CDR2 YYNGEE.

V is TRBV5-1 and J is TRBJ2-3, with D tentatively TRBD2 (6 bases). This CDR3 region has 16 residues. With 4 bases removed from V and 0 bases from J, the gap between germline ends came to 15 bases. Germline CDR1 reads SGHRS; CDR2 reads YFSETQ. Written as DNA, the CDR3 is TGCGCCAGCAGCCCAGTGGGGGGTACTAGCACAGATACGCAGTATTTT. It specifies CASSPVGGTSTDTQYF.